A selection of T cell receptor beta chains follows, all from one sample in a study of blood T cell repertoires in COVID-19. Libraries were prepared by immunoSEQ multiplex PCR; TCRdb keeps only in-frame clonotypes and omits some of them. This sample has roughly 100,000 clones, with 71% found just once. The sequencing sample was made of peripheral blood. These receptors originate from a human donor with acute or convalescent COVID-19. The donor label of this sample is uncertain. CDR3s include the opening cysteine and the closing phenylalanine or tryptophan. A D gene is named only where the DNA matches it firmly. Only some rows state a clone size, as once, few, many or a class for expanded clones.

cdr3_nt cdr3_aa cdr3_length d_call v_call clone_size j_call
TGTGCCAGCAGAGGGCAGGGAGGTTATCAGCCCCAGCATTTT CASRGQGGYQPQHF 14 NA TRBV28 NA TRBJ1-5
TGTGCCAGCAGTGACCGGGACAGGGTTTGCACTGAAGCTTTCTTT CASSDRDRVCTEAFF 15 TRBD1 TRBV25-1 NA TRBJ1-1
TGTGCCAGCACCGAGGGACAACTGAACACCGGGGAGCTGTTTTTT CASTEGQLNTGELFF 15 NA TRBV5-8 once TRBJ2-2
TGTGCCACCAGCAGAGAGCCGGTTAGCTCCTACAATGAGCAGTTCTTC CATSREPVSSYNEQFF 16 NA TRBV15 NA TRBJ2-1
TGTGCCAGCAGCGGGACAGCCGACTATGGCTACACCTTC CASSGTADYGYTF 13 TRBD1 TRBV5-6 NA TRBJ1-2
TGTGCCAGCAAGGGCGTAGCGGGGGGGCTGGGCACAGATACGCAGTATTTT CASKGVAGGLGTDTQYF 17 TRBD2 TRBV2 once TRBJ2-3
TGTGCCTGGAGTGTAGGTGCAGGAAGCACAGATACGCAGTATTTT CAWSVGAGSTDTQYF 15 NA TRBV30 NA TRBJ2-3
TGTGCCAGCAGCTTAGAAGCAGGGGGGTATGGCTACACCTTC CASSLEAGGYGYTF 14 TRBD1 TRBV11-2 NA TRBJ1-2
TGTGCCAGCAGCGTCAGGGCAAAGAACACTGAAGCTTTCTTT CASSVRAKNTEAFF 14 NA TRBV9 NA TRBJ1-1
TGTGCCAGCAGTTACTCGTTCCAGGGTAGCTCCTACGAGCAGTACTTC CASSYSFQGSSYEQYF 16 NA TRBV6-5 NA TRBJ2-7
TGTGCCAGCAATCTAGCGGGGATAGGTGAGACCCAGTACTTC CASNLAGIGETQYF 14 TRBD2 TRBV6-6 once TRBJ2-5
TGCGCCAGCAGCCAAGAAACGAAGGGGAGCAATCAGCCCCAGCATTTT CASSQETKGSNQPQHF 16 NA TRBV4-1 NA TRBJ1-5
TGTGCCAGCAGCTTATACCGCGGGAACACTGAAGCTTTCTTT CASSLYRGNTEAFF 14 NA TRBV11-2 NA TRBJ1-1
TGCAGCGTTGAAGATCTTGGGGTTGCGGGTGAAGCTTTCTTT CSVEDLGVAGEAFF 14 NA TRBV29-1 NA TRBJ1-1
TGTGCCAGCAGCTTATGGACAGGGAGAAACACAGATACGCAGTATTTT CASSLWTGRNTDTQYF 16 TRBD1 TRBV7-3 NA TRBJ2-3
TGTGCCAGCAGTTCCGGGACTAGTCTGTATGAGCAGTTCTTC CASSSGTSLYEQFF 14 TRBD2 TRBV28 NA TRBJ2-1
TGTGCCAGCAGCACCCTCTCCTACAGGGTCACTGAAGCTTTCTTT CASSTLSYRVTEAFF 15 NA TRBV11-2 NA TRBJ1-1
TGTGCCAGCAGTGATCCAGCGGGGGGTTCGGAGACCCAGTACTTC CASSDPAGGSETQYF 15 TRBD2 TRBV2 NA TRBJ2-5
TGTGCCAGCAGGGATAGGCTAGCGGGGGTCTCCAATGAGCAGTTCTTC CASRDRLAGVSNEQFF 16 TRBD2 TRBV2 NA TRBJ2-1
TGTGCCAGCAGCCTACAGGGAGGGGACACTGAAGCTTTCTTT CASSLQGGDTEAFF 14 NA TRBV7-3 few TRBJ1-1
TGTGCCAGCAGACTCAGGGTTGGGGACACCGGGGAGCTGTTTTTT CASRLRVGDTGELFF 15 NA TRBV3-1/TRBV3-2 NA TRBJ2-2
TGTGCCAGCAGTGAAAGTGGGGGGATCTATGGCTACACCTTC CASSESGGIYGYTF 14 NA TRBV2 NA TRBJ1-2
TGTGCGAGGGTAGCGGGGAACTACGAGCAGTACTTC CARVAGNYEQYF 12 TRBD2 TRBV9 once TRBJ2-7
TGTGCCTGGATGTGGGGCGGAGACACAGATACGCAGTATTTT CAWMWGGDTDTQYF 14 NA TRBV30 NA TRBJ2-3
TGTGCCAGCACATCCTCCTATAATTCACCCCTCCACTTT CASTSSYNSPLHF 13 NA TRBV27 once TRBJ1-6
TGTGCCATCAGTCCGACAGGGCCAACTAATGAAAAACTGTTTTTT CAISPTGPTNEKLFF 15 TRBD1 TRBV10-3 NA TRBJ1-4
TGTGCCAGCAGTGGACGGTTGTGGACTTCTGGGGCCAACGTCCTGACTTTC CASSGRLWTSGANVLTF 17 NA TRBV2 NA TRBJ2-6
TGCGCCAGCAGCGTTAGCGGGGGCCGTACCGGGGAGCTGTTTTTT CASSVSGGRTGELFF 15 TRBD2 TRBV5-1 NA TRBJ2-2
TGTGCCAGCAGCGAAGACATCCCGAACACTGAAGCTTTCTTT CASSEDIPNTEAFF 14 NA TRBV2 many TRBJ1-1
TGTGCCACCCGAGGGGCAGGGGTTGATACGCAGTATTTT CATRGAGVDTQYF 13 NA TRBV7-9 NA TRBJ2-3
TGTGCCAGCAGCCTGGACAGGGTCACCACTGAAGCTTTCTTT CASSLDRVTTEAFF 14 TRBD1 TRBV14 once TRBJ1-1
TGCAGCGTTGAATTGGCGGCGGGGAGGACAGATACGCAGTATTTT CSVELAAGRTDTQYF 15 NA TRBV29-1 NA TRBJ2-3
TGCAGCGTCCACACAGGGGTTTCAAGCACCGGAGAGCTGTTTTTT CSVHTGVSSTGELFF 15 TRBD1 TRBV29-1 NA TRBJ2-2
TGTGCCAGCAGCTTAGGCCAGGGTGATCCCCAGCATTTT CASSLGQGDPQHF 13 NA TRBV13 NA TRBJ1-5
TGCGCCAGCAGCGACTGGGGGGGCCGGGGAGATACGCAGTATTTT CASSDWGGRGDTQYF 15 NA TRBV5-1 NA TRBJ2-3
TGTGCCAGCACCGAGGGCAGGTTAGGAGAGACCCAGTACTTC CASTEGRLGETQYF 14 NA TRBV2 once TRBJ2-5
TGTGCCAGCAGCCAACTCATAGACAGGCAGCGCGAGCAGTACTTC CASSQLIDRQREQYF 15 NA TRBV4-2 NA TRBJ2-7
TGTGCCAGCAGCCGTATGACAGCTACGTATTCACCCCTCCACTTT CASSRMTATYSPLHF 15 NA TRBV6-2/TRBV6-3 many TRBJ1-6
TGTGCCAGCAGCTCCCATGGGGGACTAGCGGGTGAGCAGTTCTTC CASSSHGGLAGEQFF 15 TRBD2 TRBV7-3 NA TRBJ2-1
TGTGCCAGCAGCCGCTTAGACACTAACTATGGCTACACCTTC CASSRLDTNYGYTF 14 NA TRBV11-2 few TRBJ1-2
TGTGCCAGCGGGGCGGGGGGCTATAATTCACCCCTCCACTTT CASGAGGYNSPLHF 14 NA TRBV6-5 NA TRBJ1-6
TGTGCCAGCACGGGGGGGCCATATGGCTACACCTTC CASTGGPYGYTF 12 NA TRBV28 once TRBJ1-2
TGTGCCAGCAGAACCCCAGGGAACACTGAGGCTTTCTTT CASRTPGNTEAFF 13 NA TRBV9 NA TRBJ1-1
TGCGCCAGCAGCCAGGCCATCACAGGGGGCCGAGGTGGCTACACCTTC CASSQAITGGRGGYTF 16 TRBD1 TRBV4-1 NA TRBJ1-2
TGCGCCAGCAGTGCAGGGACTTTCAATTCACCCCTCCACTTT CASSAGTFNSPLHF 14 NA TRBV10-2 once TRBJ1-6
TGTGCCAGCAGCTCAGCAATGGGACAGGGGTTCCGTGAGCAGTTCTTC CASSSAMGQGFREQFF 16 TRBD1 TRBV3-1/TRBV3-2 NA TRBJ2-1
TGTGCCAGCATCAAAAGGGGGACAGGGATCGCCGAGCAGTACTTC CASIKRGTGIAEQYF 15 TRBD1 TRBV28 many TRBJ2-7
TGTGCCAGCAGCGTCAAGGGGGCAGATTCACCCCTCCACTTT CASSVKGADSPLHF 14 TRBD1 TRBV9 NA TRBJ1-6
TGTGCCACTAGCCGGGGTAGCGGGGGCCCTCGGGAGACCCAGTACTTC CATSRGSGGPRETQYF 16 TRBD2 TRBV19 NA TRBJ2-5
TGTGCCAGCAGCTTGGTAGGGGTGACTAATGAAAAACTGTTTTTT CASSLVGVTNEKLFF 15 NA TRBV5-6 few TRBJ1-4
TGTGCCAGCGCACAGGGGCATACAAACACCGGGGAGCTGTTTTTT CASAQGHTNTGELFF 15 TRBD1 TRBV2 NA TRBJ2-2